Included here is one T cell receptor beta chain sequence, with context. TCRdb's table, derived via immunoSEQ multiplex PCR, lists solely in-frame clones and lacks some. The sample has some 64,000 clones, around 90% seen once; the top ten hold approximately 3%. This sample is drawn from a study of T cell changes during pregnancy in multiple sclerosis. V trimming: 4 bases; J trimming: 5 bases; junction bases outside the gene matches: 4. Germline CDR1 is SNHLY and CDR2 is FYNNEI. This CDR3 is 13 amino acids long. The sample in question was peripheral blood, obtained in the first trimester of pregnancy. The chain uses TRBV2 and TRBJ2-5, with TRBD1 identical over 7 bases. The source is a female donor in good health, enrolled as a control in a pregnancy study. The CDR3 sequence is CASSATGLETQYF. CDR3 DNA: TGTGCCAGCAGTGCGACAGGGTTGGAGACCCAGTACTTC.